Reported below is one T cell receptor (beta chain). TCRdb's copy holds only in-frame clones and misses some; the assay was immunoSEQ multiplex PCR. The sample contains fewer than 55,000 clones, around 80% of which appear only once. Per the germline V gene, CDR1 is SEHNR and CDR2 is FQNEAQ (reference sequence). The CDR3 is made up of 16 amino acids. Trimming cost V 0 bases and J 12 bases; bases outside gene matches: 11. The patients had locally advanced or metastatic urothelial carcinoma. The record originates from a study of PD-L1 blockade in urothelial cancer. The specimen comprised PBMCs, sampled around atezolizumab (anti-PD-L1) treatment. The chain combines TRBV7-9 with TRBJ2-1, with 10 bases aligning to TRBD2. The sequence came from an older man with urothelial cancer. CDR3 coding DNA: TGTGCCAGCAGCTTAGCAGTCTTTGGGACTAGCGTTGTGCAGTTCTTC. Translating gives CASSLAVFGTSVVQFF.